This T cell receptor (beta chain) was captured by sequencing in a study of blood T cell repertoires in COVID-19 (dated by TCRdb to about 2020). Context from the whole study: Collaborator samples came from the United States, Italy and Spain and covered acute and convalescent phases of COVID-19. Where available, HLA class I and class II types were taken from metadata supplied by the sample provider and were not determined by assay-based typing. Samples were obtained from the ongoing ImmuneRACE study (first 160 participants) and from approximately 1,200 subjects provided by 6 global collaborators. Sample metadata almost always included a de-identified subject ID, COVID-19 status, age in years and sex. The repertoires were released in a freely available public database intended as a resource for research on the immune response to SARS-CoV-2. The prospective study material was composed of cDNA or gDNA derived from T cells, B-cell-depleted T cells, or PBMCs. Deeply sampled blood TCRbeta repertoires from subjects exposed to, actively infected with, or recovered from COVID-19 were included in the dataset. Paper-wide results and their limitations: Clinical and demographic metadata were provided uncurated, with the amount varying by source and participant.

TCRbeta CDR3 regions were amplified from genomic DNA using the immunoSEQ Assay, a bias-controlled multiplex PCR. As for the original processing: The number of nucleated cells in each sample was estimated by amplification of reference gene primers within the assay. To quantify the absolute abundance of each unique TCRbeta CDR3 rearrangement, sequence reads were collapsed and filtered. For each sample, productive Simpson clonality was calculated as the square root of Simpson's diversity index over productive rearrangements. What TCRdb holds here is the immuneACCESS table cut down to in-frame rearrangements. Part of the clones is not present; checked against another copy, under half of the missing clones reflect an unresolved V gene, and the others are unexplained. V and J calls and clone size are as listed in that table; D and trimming were resolved from the DNA. This sample has under 350,000 clones in its table, and about 89% of those were observed once. The ten largest clones represent approximately 4.3% of the sample.

Each collaborating institution followed its own protocols to collect whole blood in K2EDTA tubes. For TCRbeta analysis, collaborators shipped samples as frozen whole blood, isolated PBMCs, or DNA extracted from either of those sample types. As for this clone: Its antigen remains unidentified. The record has no base qualities; no much larger clone is one base away.

The germline V gene (reference sequence) gives CDR1 as DFQATT and CDR2 as SNEGSKA. V sheds 5 bases and J sheds 2 bases, leaving 6 bases between their ends. There are 11 amino acids in the CDR3, from cysteine to phenylalanine inclusive. Only CDR3 DNA is held: 33 bases, read in frame from base 1. The sample taken for sequencing was peripheral blood. This TCR was recovered from a man aged 35-49 years with acute or convalescent COVID-19. Rearrangement joined TRBV20-1 to TRBJ1-2; the D gene cannot be resolved reliably. The base sequence is TGCAGTGCTTCAGCGAACTATGGCTACACCTTC. It codes for CSASANYGYTF.